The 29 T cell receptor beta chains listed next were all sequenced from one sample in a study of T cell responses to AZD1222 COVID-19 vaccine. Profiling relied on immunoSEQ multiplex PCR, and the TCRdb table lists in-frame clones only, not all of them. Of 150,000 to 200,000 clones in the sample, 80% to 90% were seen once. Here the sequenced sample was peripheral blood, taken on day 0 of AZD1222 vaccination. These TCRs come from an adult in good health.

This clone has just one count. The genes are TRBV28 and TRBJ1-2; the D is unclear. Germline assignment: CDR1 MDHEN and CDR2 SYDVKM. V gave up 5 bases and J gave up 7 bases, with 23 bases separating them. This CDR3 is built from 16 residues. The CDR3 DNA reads TGTGCCAGCAGTCCTATAAGGCCCTCCGGGAATCGTGGCTACACCTTC. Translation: CASSPIRPSGNRGYTF.

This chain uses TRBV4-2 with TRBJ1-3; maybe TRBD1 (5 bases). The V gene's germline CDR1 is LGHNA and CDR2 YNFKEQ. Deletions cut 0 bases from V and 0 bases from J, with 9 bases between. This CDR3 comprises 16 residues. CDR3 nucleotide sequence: TGTGCCAGCAGCCAAGACCGACAGAGCTCTGGAAACACCATATATTTT. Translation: CASSQDRQSSGNTIYF.

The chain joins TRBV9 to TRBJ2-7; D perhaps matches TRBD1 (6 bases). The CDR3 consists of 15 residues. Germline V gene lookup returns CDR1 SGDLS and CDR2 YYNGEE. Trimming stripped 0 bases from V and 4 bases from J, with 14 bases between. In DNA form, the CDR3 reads TGTGCCAGCAGCGTAGCGCGAACAGGGAATTACGAGCAGTACTTC. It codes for CASSVARTGNYEQYF.

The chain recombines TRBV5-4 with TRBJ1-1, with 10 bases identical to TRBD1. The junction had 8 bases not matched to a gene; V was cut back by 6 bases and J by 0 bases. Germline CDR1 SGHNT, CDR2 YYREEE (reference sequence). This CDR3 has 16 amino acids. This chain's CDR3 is CASTPTGGPMNTEAFF. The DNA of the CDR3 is TGTGCCAGCACCCCGACAGGGGGCCCAATGAACACTGAAGCTTTCTTT. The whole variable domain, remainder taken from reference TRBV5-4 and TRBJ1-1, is ETGVTQSPTHLIKTRGQQVTLRCSSQSGHNTVSWYQQALGQGPQFIFQYYREEENGRGNFPPRFSGLQFPNYSSELNVNALELDDSALYLCASTPTGGPMNTEAFFGQGTRLTVV.

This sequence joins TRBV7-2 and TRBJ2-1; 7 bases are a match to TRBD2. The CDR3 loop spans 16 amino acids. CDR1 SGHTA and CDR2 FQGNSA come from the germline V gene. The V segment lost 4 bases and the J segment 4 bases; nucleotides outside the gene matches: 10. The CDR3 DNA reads TGTGCCAGCAGCTCCTACGCTAGCGGAGCATACAATGAGCAGTTCTTC. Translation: CASSSYASGAYNEQFF.

This chain's CDR3 is CASSGDLANYGYTF. CDR3 DNA sequence: TGTGCCAGCAGCGGAGATTTAGCTAACTATGGCTACACCTTC. The J gene is TRBJ1-2, the V gene TRBV5-4; D gene uncertain. Germline V lookup: CDR1 SGHNT, CDR2 YYREEE (reference sequence). The CDR3 sequence is 14 residues long. V dropped 4 bases and J dropped 0 bases, with 10 bases sitting between them. Supplemented by reference TRBV5-4 and TRBJ1-2, the full variable domain reads ETGVTQSPTHLIKTRGQQVTLRCSSQSGHNTVSWYQQALGQGPQFIFQYYREEENGRGNFPPRFSGLQFPNYSSELNVNALELDDSALYLCASSGDLANYGYTFGSGTRLTVV.

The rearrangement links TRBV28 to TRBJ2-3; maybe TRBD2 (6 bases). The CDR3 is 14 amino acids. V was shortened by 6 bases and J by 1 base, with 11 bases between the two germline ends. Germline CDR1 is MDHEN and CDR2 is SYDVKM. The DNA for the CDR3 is TGTGCCAGCAGACCGGGACTCCGCACAGATACGCAGTATTTT. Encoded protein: CASRPGLRTDTQYF.

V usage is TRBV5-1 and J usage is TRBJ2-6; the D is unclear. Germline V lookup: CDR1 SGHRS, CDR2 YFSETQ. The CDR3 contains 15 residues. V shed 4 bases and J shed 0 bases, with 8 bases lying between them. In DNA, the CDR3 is TGCGCCAGCAGCCCCGGTGACTCTGGGGCCAACGTCCTGACTTTC. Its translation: CASSPGDSGANVLTF.

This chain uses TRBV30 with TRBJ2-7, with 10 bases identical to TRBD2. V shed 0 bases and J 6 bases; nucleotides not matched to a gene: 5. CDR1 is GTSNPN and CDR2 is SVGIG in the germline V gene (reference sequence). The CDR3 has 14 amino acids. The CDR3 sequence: CAWSVELAGVEQYF. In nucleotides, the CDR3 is TGTGCCTGGAGTGTAGAGCTAGCGGGAGTCGAGCAGTACTTC. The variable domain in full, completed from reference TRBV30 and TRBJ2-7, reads SQTIHQWPATLVQPVGSPLSLECTVEGTSNPNLYWYRQAAGRGLQLLFYSVGIGQISSEVPQNLSASRPQDRQFILSSKKLLLSDSGFYLCAWSVELAGVEQYFGPGTRLTVT.

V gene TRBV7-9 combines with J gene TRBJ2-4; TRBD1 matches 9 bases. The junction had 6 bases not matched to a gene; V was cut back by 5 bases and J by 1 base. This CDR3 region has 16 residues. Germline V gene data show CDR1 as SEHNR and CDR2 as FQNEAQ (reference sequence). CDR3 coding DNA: TGTGCCAGCAGCCCTAGGACAGGGGACGCCAAAAACATTCAGTACTTC. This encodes CASSPRTGDAKNIQYF.

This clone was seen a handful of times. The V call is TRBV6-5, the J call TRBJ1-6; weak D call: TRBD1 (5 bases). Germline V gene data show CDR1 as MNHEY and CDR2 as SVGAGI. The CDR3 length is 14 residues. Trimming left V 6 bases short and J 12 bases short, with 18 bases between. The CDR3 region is CASSRADRALPLHF. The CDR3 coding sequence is TGTGCCAGCAGCAGGGCGGACCGGGCCCTACCCCTCCACTTT.

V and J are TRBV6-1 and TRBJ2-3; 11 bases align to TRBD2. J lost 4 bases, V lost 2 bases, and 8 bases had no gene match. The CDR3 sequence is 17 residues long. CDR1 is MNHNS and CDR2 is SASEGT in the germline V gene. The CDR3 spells CASSELGSGGASDTQYF. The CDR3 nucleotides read TGTGCCAGCAGTGAACTCGGTAGCGGGGGGGCGTCAGATACGCAGTATTTT.

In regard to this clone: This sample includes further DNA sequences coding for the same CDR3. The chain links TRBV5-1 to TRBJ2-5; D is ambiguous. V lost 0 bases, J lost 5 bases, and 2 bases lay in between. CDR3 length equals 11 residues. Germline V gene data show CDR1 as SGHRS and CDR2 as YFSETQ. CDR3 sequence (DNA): TGCGCCAGCAGCTTGGAGGAGACCCAGTACTTC. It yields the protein CASSLEETQYF.

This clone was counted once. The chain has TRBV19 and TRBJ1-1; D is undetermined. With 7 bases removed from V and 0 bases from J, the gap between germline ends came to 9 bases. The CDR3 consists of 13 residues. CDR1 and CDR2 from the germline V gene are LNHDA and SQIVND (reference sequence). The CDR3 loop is CASKTVMNTEAFF. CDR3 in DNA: TGTGCCAGTAAAACGGTAATGAACACTGAAGCTTTCTTT.

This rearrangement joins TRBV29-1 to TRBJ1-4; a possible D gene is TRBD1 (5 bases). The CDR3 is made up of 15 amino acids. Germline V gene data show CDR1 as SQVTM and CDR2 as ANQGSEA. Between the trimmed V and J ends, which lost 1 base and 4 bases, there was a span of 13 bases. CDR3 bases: TGCAGCGTTGAAGTTCCCCCCAGGGATAATGAAAAACTGTTTTTT. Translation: CSVEVPPRDNEKLFF.

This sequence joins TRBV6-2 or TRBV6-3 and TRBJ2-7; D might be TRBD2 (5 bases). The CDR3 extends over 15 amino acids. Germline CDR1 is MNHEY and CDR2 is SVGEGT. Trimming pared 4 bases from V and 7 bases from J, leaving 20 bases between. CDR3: CASSSRWLAPGEQYF. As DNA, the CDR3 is TGTGCCAGCAGTTCCAGGTGGCTAGCCCCGGGGGAGCAGTACTTC.

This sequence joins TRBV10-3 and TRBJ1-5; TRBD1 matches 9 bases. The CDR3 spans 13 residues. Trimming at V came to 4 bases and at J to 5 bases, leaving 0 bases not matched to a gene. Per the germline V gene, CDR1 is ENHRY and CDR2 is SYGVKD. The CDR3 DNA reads TGTGCCATCAGTGGGGACAGGGATCAGCCCCAGCATTTT. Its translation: CAISGDRDQPQHF.

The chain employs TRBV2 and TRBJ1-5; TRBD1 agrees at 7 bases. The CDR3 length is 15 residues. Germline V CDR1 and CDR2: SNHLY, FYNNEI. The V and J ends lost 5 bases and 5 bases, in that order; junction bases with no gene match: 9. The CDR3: CASSFDRVIDQPQHF. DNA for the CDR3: TGTGCCAGCAGTTTCGACAGGGTAATAGATCAGCCCCAGCATTTT.

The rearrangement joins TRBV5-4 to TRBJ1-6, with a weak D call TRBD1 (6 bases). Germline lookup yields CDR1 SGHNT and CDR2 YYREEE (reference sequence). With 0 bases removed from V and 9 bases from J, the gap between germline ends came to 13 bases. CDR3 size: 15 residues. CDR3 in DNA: TGTGCCAGCAGCTTGGAGGGGGTTCCACTTTCACCCCTCCACTTT. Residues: CASSLEGVPLSPLHF.

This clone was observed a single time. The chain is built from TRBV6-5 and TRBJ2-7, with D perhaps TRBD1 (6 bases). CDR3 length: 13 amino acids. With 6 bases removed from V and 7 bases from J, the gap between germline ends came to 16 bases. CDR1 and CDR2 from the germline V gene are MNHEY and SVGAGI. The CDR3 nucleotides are TGTGCCAGCAGAAAAGACAGGTCCGGGGAGCAGTACTTC. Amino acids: CASRKDRSGEQYF.

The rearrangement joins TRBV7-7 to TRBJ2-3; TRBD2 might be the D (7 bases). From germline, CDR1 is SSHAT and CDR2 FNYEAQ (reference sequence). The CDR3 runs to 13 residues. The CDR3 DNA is TGTGCTAGCGGGTTCGGGGGCGGGGATACGCAGTATTTT. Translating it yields CASGFGGGDTQYF. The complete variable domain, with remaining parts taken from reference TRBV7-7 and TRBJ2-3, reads GAGVSQSPRYKVTKRGQDVTLRCDPISSHATLYWYQQALGQGPEFLTYFNYEAQPDKSGLPSDRFSAERPEGSISTLTIQRTEQRDSAMYRCASGFGGGDTQYFGPGTRLTVL.

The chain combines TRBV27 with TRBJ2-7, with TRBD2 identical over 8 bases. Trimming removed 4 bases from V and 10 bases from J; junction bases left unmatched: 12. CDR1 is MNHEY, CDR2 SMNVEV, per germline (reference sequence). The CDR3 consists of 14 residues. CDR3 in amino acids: CASSSQAGGFAQYF. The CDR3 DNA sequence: TGTGCCAGCAGTTCCCAGGCGGGAGGTTTCGCACAGTACTTC.

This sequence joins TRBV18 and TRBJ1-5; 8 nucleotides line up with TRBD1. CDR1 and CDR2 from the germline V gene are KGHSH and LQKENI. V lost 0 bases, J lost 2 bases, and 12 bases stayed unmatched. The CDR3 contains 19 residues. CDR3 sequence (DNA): TGTGCCAGCTCACCACCTGTCCGGGCAGGGGGCTGGCGCAATCAGCCCCAGCATTTT. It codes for CASSPPVRAGGWRNQPQHF.

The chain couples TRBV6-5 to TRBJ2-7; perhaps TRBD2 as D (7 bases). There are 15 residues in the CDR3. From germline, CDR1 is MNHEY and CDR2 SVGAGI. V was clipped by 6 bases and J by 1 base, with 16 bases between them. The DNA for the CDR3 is TGTGCCAGCAGACCCGGGGCGGGGGCATCCTACGAGCAGTACTTC. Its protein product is CASRPGAGASYEQYF.

Written as DNA, the CDR3 is TGTGCCAGCAGTGTGACTAGCGGGCCAGATACGCAGTATTTT. This encodes CASSVTSGPDTQYF. The gene calls are TRBV2 and TRBJ2-3; 10 bases fit TRBD2. The CDR3 runs 14 residues. V lost 4 bases and J lost 4; bases outside the gene matches: 2. Germline V gene sequence: CDR1 SNHLY, CDR2 FYNNEI.

DNA of the CDR3: TGTGCCAGCAACCTACAAGGGGCTGGAAACACCATATATTTT. It is translated as CASNLQGAGNTIYF. This chain links TRBV5-6 with TRBJ1-3; tentatively, D is TRBD1 (5 bases). From germline, CDR1 is SGHDT and CDR2 YYEEEE. CDR3 length equals 14 residues. V lost 6 bases and J lost 2, with 12 bases in between.

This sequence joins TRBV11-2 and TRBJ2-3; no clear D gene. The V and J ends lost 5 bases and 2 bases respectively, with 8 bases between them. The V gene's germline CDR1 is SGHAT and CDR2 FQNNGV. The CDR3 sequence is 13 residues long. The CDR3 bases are TGTGCCAGCAGCCGTTCCTACACAGATACGCAGTATTTT. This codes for CASSRSYTDTQYF.

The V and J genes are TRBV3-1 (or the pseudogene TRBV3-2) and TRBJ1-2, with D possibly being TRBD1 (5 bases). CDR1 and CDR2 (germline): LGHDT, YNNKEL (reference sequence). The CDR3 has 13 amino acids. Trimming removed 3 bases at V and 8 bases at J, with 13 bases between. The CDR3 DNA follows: TGTGCCAGCAGCCAGACCGGACGGGGCGGCTACACCTTC. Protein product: CASSQTGRGGYTF.

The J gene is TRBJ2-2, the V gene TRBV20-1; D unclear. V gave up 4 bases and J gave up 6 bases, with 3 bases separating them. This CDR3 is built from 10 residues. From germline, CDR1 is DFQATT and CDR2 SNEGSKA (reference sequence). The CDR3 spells CSAKAGELFF. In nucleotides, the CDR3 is TGCAGTGCTAAGGCCGGGGAGCTGTTTTTT.